The entry below describes one T cell receptor beta chain. At one end, the junction sequence differs from germline, possibly due to a read error. TCRdb ran MiXCR on the reads and lists one entry per CDR3 protein. The sample has hundreds of thousands of distinct CDR3 sequences, about 40% seen once. In germline, CDR1 is MNHGY, CDR2 SAAAGT. CDR3 size: 15 residues. These data originate in a study of T cell repertoires in cytomegalovirus infection. The V and J genes are TRBV6-8 and TRBJ2-2; TRBD1 agrees at 9 bases. Sequencing was done on a sample of PBMCs. This TCR was recovered from a human donor in good health (CMV status not recorded). Some clones in this sample may be carry-over from other donors' samples. The CDR3 reads CARSLRTGDTGELFF. For the CDR3, the DNA is TGTGCCAGAAGTTTAAGGACAGGGGACACCGGGGAGCTGTTTTTT.